This T cell receptor (beta chain) is drawn from a study of T cell responses to AZD1222 COVID-19 vaccine. This clone was observed once. Its antigen is undetermined. V lost 2 bases to trimming and J lost 2 bases, with 12 bases between them. The CDR3 contains 15 residues. The germline V gene has CDR1 KGHSH and CDR2 LQKENI. Findings and caveats of the study: The donors showed a predominance of white British ancestry and of females, with possible underestimation of clonal diversity.

The method was immunoSEQ multiplex PCR; TCRdb's version includes in-frame clones alone and lacks a portion of them. The sample holds about 120,000 clones, under 95% seen once. The V gene is TRBV18, the J gene TRBJ2-5; D gene unclear. This TCR came from an adult in good health. The sequenced sample was peripheral blood, obtained on day 0 of AZD1222 vaccination. This CDR3 reads CASSPKAGPQETQYF. The CDR3 DNA sequence: TGTGCCAGCTCACCAAAGGCAGGACCTCAAGAGACCCAGTACTTC.